Listed below are T cell receptor beta chains from one sample, sequenced in a study. TCRdb itself ran the 5' RACE reads through MiXCR, one entry per CDR3 protein. The repertoire holds about 5,700 distinct CDR3 sequences, with around 34% as singletons. What was sequenced was naive CD4+ T cells sorted from a lymph node. These receptors came from a female donor with breast cancer. CDR3s leave out the opening cysteine and the closing phenylalanine or tryptophan. The order of the fields is CDR3 protein, V gene, J gene.

CDR3 protein: ASSPLYLLAGGREQF; V gene: TRBV12-3/TRBV12-4; J gene: TRBJ2-1
CDR3 protein: SVALGETQY; V gene: TRBV29-1; J gene: TRBJ2-5
CDR3 protein: ASRLFGSSGYQETQY; V gene: TRBV27; J gene: TRBJ2-5
CDR3 protein: ASTGFSSGDEQY; V gene: TRBV10-2; J gene: TRBJ2-7
CDR3 protein: ASSSTGMGEQF; V gene: TRBV7-3; J gene: TRBJ2-1
CDR3 protein: ASSYSIDPTGVNQPQH; V gene: TRBV6-6; J gene: TRBJ1-5
CDR3 protein: ASSLGGQHSYNEQF; V gene: TRBV5-1; J gene: TRBJ2-1
CDR3 protein: ASGLGGRNEQF; V gene: TRBV28; J gene: TRBJ2-1
CDR3 protein: ASSVGQAFQETQY; V gene: TRBV9; J gene: TRBJ2-5
CDR3 protein: ASSQEGAINEQF; V gene: TRBV3-1; J gene: TRBJ2-1
CDR3 protein: ASDYRESYTGELF; V gene: TRBV28; J gene: .
CDR3 protein: ASSQGTVEKLF; V gene: TRBV3-1; J gene: TRBJ1-4
CDR3 protein: ASSYELAGGRETQY; V gene: TRBV5-1; J gene: TRBJ2-5
CDR3 protein: ASKTGKETQY; V gene: TRBV14; J gene: TRBJ2-5
CDR3 protein: ASSVSDEQF; V gene: TRBV7-8; J gene: TRBJ2-1
CDR3 protein: ASSGGTGMNTEAF; V gene: TRBV5-1; J gene: TRBJ1-1
CDR3 protein: ASWGGYGYT; V gene: TRBV6-5; J gene: TRBJ1-2
CDR3 protein: ASSTRVQETQY; V gene: TRBV7-2; J gene: TRBJ2-5
CDR3 protein: ASSESGLPHSGNTIY; V gene: TRBV2; J gene: TRBJ1-3